This note documents a single TCR beta chain sequence. The source of the sample is a study of shared clonotypes between healthy human individuals. Produced via immunoSEQ multiplex PCR; TCRdb's table is partial and in-frame only. The sample has around 2.5 million clones, approximately 94% seen once. The germline V gene encodes CDR1 LNHNV and CDR2 YYDKDF (reference sequence). This CDR3 comprises 17 residues. J gave up 7 bases and V 1 base, and 7 bases lay outside the gene matches. The sequence was collected from a young man in good health. Some clones in this sample may be carry-over from other donors' samples. The chain recombines TRBV15 with TRBJ2-1; TRBD2 aligns across 13 bases. The sample consisted of naive CD4+ T cells from PBMCs. Subset in this sample: CD45RA+ positively selected. The CDR3, as DNA: TGTGCCACCAGCAGAGGCCCGGGGACTAGCGGGGAAAATGAGCAGTTCTTC. As protein: CATSRGPGTSGENEQFF.